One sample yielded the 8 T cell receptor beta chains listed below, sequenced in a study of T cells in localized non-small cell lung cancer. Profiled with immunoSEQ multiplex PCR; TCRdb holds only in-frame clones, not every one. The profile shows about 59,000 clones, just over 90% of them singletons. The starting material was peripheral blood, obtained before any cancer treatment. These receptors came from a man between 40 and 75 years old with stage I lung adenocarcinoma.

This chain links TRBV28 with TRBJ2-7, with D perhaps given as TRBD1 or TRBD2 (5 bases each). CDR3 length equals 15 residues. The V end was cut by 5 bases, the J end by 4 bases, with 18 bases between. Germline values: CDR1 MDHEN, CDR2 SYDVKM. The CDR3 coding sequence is TGTGCCAGCAGTCTTCCCGGGACCGAGCCGTACGAGCAGTACTTC. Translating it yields CASSLPGTEPYEQYF.

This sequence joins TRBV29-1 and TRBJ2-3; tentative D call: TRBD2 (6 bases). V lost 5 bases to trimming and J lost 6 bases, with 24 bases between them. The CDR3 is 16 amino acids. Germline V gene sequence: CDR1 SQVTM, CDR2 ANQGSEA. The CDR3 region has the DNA TGCAGCGTTCGTGGGCGGGAACAAACTCTTGGGGATACGCAGTATTTT. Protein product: CSVRGREQTLGDTQYF.

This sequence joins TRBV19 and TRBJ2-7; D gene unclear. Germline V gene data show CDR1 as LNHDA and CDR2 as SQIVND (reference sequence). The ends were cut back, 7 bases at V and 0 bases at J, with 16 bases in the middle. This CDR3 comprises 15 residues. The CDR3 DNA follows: TGTGCCAGTACCCATCAACATTCGGACTCCTACGAGCAGTACTTC. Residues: CASTHQHSDSYEQYF.

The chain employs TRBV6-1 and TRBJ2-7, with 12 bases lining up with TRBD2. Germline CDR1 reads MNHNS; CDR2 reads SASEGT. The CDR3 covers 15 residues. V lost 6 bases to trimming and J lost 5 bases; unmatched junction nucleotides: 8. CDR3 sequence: CASSRETSGSHEQYF. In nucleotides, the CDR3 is TGTGCCAGCAGCCGGGAGACTAGCGGGAGCCACGAGCAGTACTTC.

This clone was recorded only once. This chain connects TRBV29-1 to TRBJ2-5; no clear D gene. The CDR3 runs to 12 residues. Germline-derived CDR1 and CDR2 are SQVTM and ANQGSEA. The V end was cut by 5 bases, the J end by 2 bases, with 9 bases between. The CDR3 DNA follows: TGCAGCGTTCGTCGATTACAAGAGACCCAGTACTTC. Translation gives CSVRRLQETQYF.

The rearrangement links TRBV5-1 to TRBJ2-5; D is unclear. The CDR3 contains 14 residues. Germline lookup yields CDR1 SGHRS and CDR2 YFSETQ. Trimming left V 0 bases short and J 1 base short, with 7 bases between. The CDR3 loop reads CASSLGRIQETQYF. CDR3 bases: TGCGCCAGCAGCTTGGGGCGGATCCAAGAGACCCAGTACTTC. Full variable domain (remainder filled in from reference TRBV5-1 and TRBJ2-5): KAGVTQTPRYLIKTRGQQVTLSCSPISGHRSVSWYQQTPGQGLQFLFEYFSETQRNKGNFPGRFSGRQFSNSRSEMNVSTLELGDSALYLCASSLGRIQETQYFGPGTRLLVL.

CDR3 protein: CASRDSPAGGEQYF. In DNA form, the CDR3 reads TGTGCCTCCCGGGACTCCCCCGCGGGCGGGGAGCAGTACTTC. The chain is built from TRBV30 and TRBJ2-7; D may be TRBD2 (6 bases). The germline V gene encodes CDR1 GTSNPN and CDR2 SVGIG (reference sequence). Trimming removed 7 bases at V and 7 bases at J, with 23 bases between. The CDR3 is made up of 14 amino acids.

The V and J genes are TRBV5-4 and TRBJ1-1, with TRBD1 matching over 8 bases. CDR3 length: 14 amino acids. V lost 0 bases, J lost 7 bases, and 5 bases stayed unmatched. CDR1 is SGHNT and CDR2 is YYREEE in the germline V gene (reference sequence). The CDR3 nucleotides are TGTGCCAGCAGCTTGGTGGGACAGGCAAGTGAAGCTTTCTTT. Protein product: CASSLVGQASEAFF.